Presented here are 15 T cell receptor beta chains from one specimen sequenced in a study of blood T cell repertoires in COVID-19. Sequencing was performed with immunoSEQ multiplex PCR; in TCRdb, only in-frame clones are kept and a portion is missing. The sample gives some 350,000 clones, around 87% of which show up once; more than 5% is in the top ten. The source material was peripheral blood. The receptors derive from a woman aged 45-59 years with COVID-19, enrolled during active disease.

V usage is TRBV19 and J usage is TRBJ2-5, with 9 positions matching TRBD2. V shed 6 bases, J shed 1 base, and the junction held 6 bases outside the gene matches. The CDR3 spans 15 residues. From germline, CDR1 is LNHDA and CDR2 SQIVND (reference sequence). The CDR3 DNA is TGTGCCAGTAGGGGTAGCGGGGGACTCCAAGAGACCCAGTACTTC. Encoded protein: CASRGSGGLQETQYF.

CDR3 nucleotide sequence: TGTGCCAGCAGACGACTAGCGGGAGTGATCGGTGAGCAGTTCTTC. Its protein is CASRRLAGVIGEQFF. The chain links TRBV11-2 to TRBJ2-1, with TRBD2 identical over 12 bases. CDR1 and CDR2 (germline): SGHAT, FQNNGV. This CDR3 has 15 residues. Germline trimming cut 6 bases from V and 9 bases from J; bases unmatched to any gene: 9.

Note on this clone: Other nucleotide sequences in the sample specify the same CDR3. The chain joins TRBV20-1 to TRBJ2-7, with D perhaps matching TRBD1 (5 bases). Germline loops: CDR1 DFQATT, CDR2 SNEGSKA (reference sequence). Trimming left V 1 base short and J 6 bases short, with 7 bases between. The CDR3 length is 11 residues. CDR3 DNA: TGCAGTGCTAGAGGGGGCGGCGAGCAGTACTTC. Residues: CSARGGGEQYF.

The CDR3 DNA reads as TGTGCCAGCAGTTACCGAGGGGGGAGGGCCTACGAGCAGTACTTC. Amino acids: CASSYRGGRAYEQYF. The genes are TRBV6-2 or TRBV6-3 and TRBJ2-7, with a tentative D call TRBD2 (7 bases). The V end lost 2 bases, the J end lost 2 bases, and 13 bases lay between the germline ends. The CDR3 is made up of 15 amino acids. The germline V gene encodes CDR1 MNHEY and CDR2 SVGEGT.

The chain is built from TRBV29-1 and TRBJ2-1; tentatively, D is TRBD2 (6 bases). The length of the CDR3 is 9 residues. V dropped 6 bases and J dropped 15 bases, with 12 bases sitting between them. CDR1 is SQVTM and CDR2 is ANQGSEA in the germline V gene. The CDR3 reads CSVGQGGFF. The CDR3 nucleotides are TGCAGCGTCGGGCAGGGAGGGTTCTTC.

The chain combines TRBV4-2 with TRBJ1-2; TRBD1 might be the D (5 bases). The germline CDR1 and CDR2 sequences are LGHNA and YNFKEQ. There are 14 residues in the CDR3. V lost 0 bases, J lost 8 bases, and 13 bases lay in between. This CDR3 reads CASSQERGQRGYTF. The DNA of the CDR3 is TGTGCCAGCAGCCAAGAGCGGGGCCAGCGGGGCTACACCTTC.

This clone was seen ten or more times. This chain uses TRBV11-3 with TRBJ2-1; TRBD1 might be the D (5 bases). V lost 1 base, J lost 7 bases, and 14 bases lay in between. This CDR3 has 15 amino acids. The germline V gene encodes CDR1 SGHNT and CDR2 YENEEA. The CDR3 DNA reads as TGTGCCAGCAGCTTAGGGACAAGCGTTATGAATGAGCAGTTCTTC. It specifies CASSLGTSVMNEQFF.

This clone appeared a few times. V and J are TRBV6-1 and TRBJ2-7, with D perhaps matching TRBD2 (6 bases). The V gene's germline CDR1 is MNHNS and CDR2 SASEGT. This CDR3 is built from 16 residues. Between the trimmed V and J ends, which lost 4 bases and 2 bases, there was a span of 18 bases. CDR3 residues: CASSGAGPPAPYEQYF. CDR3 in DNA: TGTGCCAGCAGTGGCGCGGGACCACCCGCTCCCTACGAGCAGTACTTC.

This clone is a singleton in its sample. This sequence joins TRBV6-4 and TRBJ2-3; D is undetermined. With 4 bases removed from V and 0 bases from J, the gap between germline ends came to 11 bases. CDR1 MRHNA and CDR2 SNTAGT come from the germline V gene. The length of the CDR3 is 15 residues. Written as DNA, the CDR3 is TGTGCCAGCAGTGCCTCACATGCCAGCACAGATACGCAGTATTTT. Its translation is CASSASHASTDTQYF.

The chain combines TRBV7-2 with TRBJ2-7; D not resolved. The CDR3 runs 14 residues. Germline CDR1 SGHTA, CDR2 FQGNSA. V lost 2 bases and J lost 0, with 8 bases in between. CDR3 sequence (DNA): TGTGCCAGCAGCTTAATATGGAGCTCCTACGAGCAGTACTTC. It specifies CASSLIWSSYEQYF.

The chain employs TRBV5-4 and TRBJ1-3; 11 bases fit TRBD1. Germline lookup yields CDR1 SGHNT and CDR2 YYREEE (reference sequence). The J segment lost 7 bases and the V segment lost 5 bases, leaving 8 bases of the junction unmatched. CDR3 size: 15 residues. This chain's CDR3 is CASSSGTGGENTIYF. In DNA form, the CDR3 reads TGTGCCAGCAGTTCCGGGACAGGGGGTGAGAACACCATATATTTT. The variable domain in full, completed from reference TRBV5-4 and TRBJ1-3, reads ETGVTQSPTHLIKTRGQQVTLRCSSQSGHNTVSWYQQALGQGPQFIFQYYREEENGRGNFPPRFSGLQFPNYSSELNVNALELDDSALYLCASSSGTGGENTIYFGEGSWLTVV.

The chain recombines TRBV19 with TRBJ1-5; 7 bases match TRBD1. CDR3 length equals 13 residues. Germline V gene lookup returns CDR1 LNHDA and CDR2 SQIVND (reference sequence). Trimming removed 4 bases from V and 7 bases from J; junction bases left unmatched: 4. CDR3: CASSRYRGQPQHF. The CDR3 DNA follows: TGTGCCAGTAGTAGGTACAGGGGACAGCCCCAGCATTTT.

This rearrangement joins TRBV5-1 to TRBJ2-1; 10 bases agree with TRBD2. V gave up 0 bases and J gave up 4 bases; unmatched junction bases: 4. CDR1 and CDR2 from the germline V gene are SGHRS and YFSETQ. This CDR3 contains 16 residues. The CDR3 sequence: CASSLVASGSYNEQFF. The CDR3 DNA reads TGCGCCAGCAGCTTGGTGGCTAGCGGGAGTTACAATGAGCAGTTCTTC.

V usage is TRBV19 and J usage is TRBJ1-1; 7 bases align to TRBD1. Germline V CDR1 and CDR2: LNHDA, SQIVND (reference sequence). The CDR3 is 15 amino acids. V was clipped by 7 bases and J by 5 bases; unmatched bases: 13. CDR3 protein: CASKRDSKLITEAFF. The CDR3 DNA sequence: TGTGCCAGTAAACGGGACAGTAAATTGATAACTGAAGCTTTCTTT.

The CDR3 DNA is TGCGCCAGCAGCTTGTGGGACAGGGTTACTGAAGCTTTCTTT. Encoded protein: CASSLWDRVTEAFF. The chain recombines TRBV5-1 with TRBJ1-1; 9 bases are a match to TRBD1. The CDR3 runs 14 residues. Germline V gene sequence: CDR1 SGHRS, CDR2 YFSETQ. Unmatched junction bases numbered 3, after V lost 1 base and J lost 5 bases.